This TCR beta chain came from a study of blood T cell repertoires in COVID-19. Study context: There were acute and convalescent COVID-19 samples, and they came from the United States, Italy and Spain. In each case, the material was cDNA or gDNA derived from T cells, B-cell-depleted T cells, or PBMCs.

In the source study's methods: Amplified reference gene primers provided the basis for estimating nucleated cell counts. The assay was immunoSEQ multiplex PCR, and TCRdb's table has in-frame clones only and misses some. D and trimming were read from the DNA, whereas the V and J calls and clone size are those reported in that table. The sample holds 100,000 to 150,000 clones, roughly 88% seen once. Between the trimmed V and J ends, which lost 2 bases and 10 bases, there was a span of 12 bases. The length of the CDR3 is 13 residues. CDR1 is SGHAT and CDR2 is FQNNGV in the germline V gene. V is TRBV11-2 and J is TRBJ1-5, with D hard to call. Sequences were obtained from peripheral blood. The sequence was obtained from a man between 45 and 60 years old with acute or convalescent COVID-19. CDR3 in amino acids: CASSLSAITPQHF. In DNA form, the CDR3 reads TGTGCCAGCAGCTTATCCGCCATCACACCCCAGCATTTT.